The source of this T cell receptor (beta chain) is a study of T cell changes during pregnancy in multiple sclerosis. Germline V gene sequence: CDR1 SGHRS, CDR2 YFSETQ. With 5 bases clipped from V and 4 bases from J, the junction kept 5 bases outside the gene matches. This CDR3 is built from 14 residues. Libraries were prepared by immunoSEQ multiplex PCR; TCRdb keeps only in-frame clonotypes and omits some of them. The data contain about 75,000 clones, roughly 90% of them singletons. The sequence was obtained from a female donor in good health, enrolled as a control in a pregnancy study. The specimen was peripheral blood, collected in the first trimester of pregnancy. The chain is built from TRBV5-1 and TRBJ2-3; 9 positions match TRBD2. The CDR3 region has the DNA TGCGCCAGCAGAATAGCGGGGGCCCCAGATACGCAGTATTTT. Translated, it gives CASRIAGAPDTQYF.